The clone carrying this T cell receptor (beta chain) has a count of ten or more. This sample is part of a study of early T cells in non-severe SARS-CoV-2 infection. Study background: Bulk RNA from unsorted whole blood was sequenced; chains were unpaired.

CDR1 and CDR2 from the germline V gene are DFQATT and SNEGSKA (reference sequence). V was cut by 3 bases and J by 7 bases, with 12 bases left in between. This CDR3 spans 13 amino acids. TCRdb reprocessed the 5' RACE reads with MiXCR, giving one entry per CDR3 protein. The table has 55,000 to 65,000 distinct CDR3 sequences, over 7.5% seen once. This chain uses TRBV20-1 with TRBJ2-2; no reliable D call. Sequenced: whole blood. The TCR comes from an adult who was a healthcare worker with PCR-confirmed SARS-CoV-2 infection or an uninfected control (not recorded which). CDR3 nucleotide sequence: TGCAGTGCTAGTGATCGGTTGGTCGGGGAGCTGTTTTTT. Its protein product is CSASDRLVGELFF.